Below are 21 T cell receptor beta chains sequenced from a single sample in a study of T-cell reconstitution after alpha-beta-depleted transplantation in children. Construction of the TCRbeta library involved unique molecular identifiers. TCRdb re-derived calls from the PCR reads in MiXCR, one entry per CDR3 protein. Here the sample spans about 350,000 distinct CDR3 sequences, 13% being singletons. The sequencing used PBMCs, collected from the stem cell graft. Receptor source: a human donor who donated a stem cell graft to a child with Fanconi anemia.

The J gene is TRBJ2-1, the V gene TRBV7-2; 12 positions match TRBD2. The germline gives CDR1 SGHTA, CDR2 FQGNSA. The CDR3 has 15 amino acids. V was clipped by 5 bases and J by 5 bases; unmatched bases: 4. CDR3 region: CASSRLAGDNNEQFF. CDR3 bases: TGTGCCAGCAGCCGACTAGCGGGGGACAACAATGAGCAGTTCTTC.

CDR3 in DNA: TGTGCCAGCAGGAACCCCACAGAGACCCAGTACTTC. This sequence encodes CASRNPTETQYF. V gene TRBV6-1 combines with J gene TRBJ2-5; D uncertain. Trimming took off 6 bases at V and 4 bases at J, with 9 bases between the two ends. This CDR3 comprises 12 residues. CDR1 is MNHNS and CDR2 is SASEGT in the germline V gene.

This rearrangement joins TRBV20-1 to TRBJ2-7; D might be TRBD1 or TRBD2, each matching 5 bases. The germline CDR1 and CDR2 sequences are DFQATT and SNEGSKA (reference sequence). The V end lost 3 bases, the J end lost 2 bases, and 17 bases lay between the germline ends. The CDR3 spans 15 residues. The chain's CDR3 is CSASGDPGLPYEQYF. Written as DNA, the CDR3 is TGCAGTGCTAGTGGGGACCCGGGGCTGCCCTACGAGCAGTACTTC.

This clonotype has a handful of counts. V and J are TRBV27 and TRBJ2-3; perhaps D is TRBD1 or TRBD2 (5 bases each). Trimming shortened V by 4 bases and J by 1 base, and 12 bases separated the two germline ends. Germline loops: CDR1 MNHEY, CDR2 SMNVEV (reference sequence). CDR3 length: 15 amino acids. The DNA for the CDR3 is TGTGCCAGCAGTTGGTCCAGGGACCGCACAGATACGCAGTATTTT. Its protein is CASSWSRDRTDTQYF.

This chain joins TRBV2 and TRBJ2-3; 10 nucleotides agree with TRBD2. V shed 7 bases and J 1 base; nucleotides not matched to a gene: 8. This CDR3 spans 16 amino acids. Germline V gene sequence: CDR1 SNHLY, CDR2 FYNNEI. The CDR3 DNA sequence: TGTGCCAGCACTGCAAACGGACTAGCGGGCACAGATACGCAGTATTTT. It encodes CASTANGLAGTDTQYF.

This clonotype came up many times. The chain combines TRBV11-2 with TRBJ2-3; maybe TRBD2 (6 bases). CDR1 and CDR2 from the germline V gene are SGHAT and FQNNGV. V gave up 5 bases and J gave up 4 bases, with 10 bases separating them. The CDR3 extends over 13 amino acids. The CDR3 DNA sequence: TGTGCCAGCAGCCTAAGGAGGGCAGATACGCAGTATTTT. Amino acids: CASSLRRADTQYF.

The table lists this clonotype with a few counts. This rearrangement joins TRBV5-1 to TRBJ2-2; D may be TRBD1 (6 bases). This CDR3 comprises 14 residues. Trimming took 5 bases from V and 0 from J, leaving 8 bases between them. Per the germline V gene, CDR1 is SGHRS and CDR2 is YFSETQ. CDR3 DNA sequence: TGCGCCAGCAGTGGGGACACGAACACCGGGGAGCTGTTTTTT. Protein sequence: CASSGDTNTGELFF. Full variable domain (missing parts from reference TRBV5-1 and TRBJ2-2): KAGVTQTPRYLIKTRGQQVTLSCSPISGHRSVSWYQQTPGQGLQFLFEYFSETQRNKGNFPGRFSGRQFSNSRSEMNVSTLELGDSALYLCASSGDTNTGELFFGEGSRLTVL.

The table lists this clonotype with a few counts. The chain joins TRBV11-2 to TRBJ2-6; D gene ambiguous. V lost 10 bases to trimming and J lost 0 bases, with 10 bases between them. This CDR3 is 14 amino acids long. Per the germline V gene, CDR1 is SGHAT and CDR2 is FQNNGV. The CDR3: CATPPDSGANVLTF. CDR3 in DNA: TGTGCCACCCCTCCGGACTCTGGGGCCAACGTCCTGACTTTC.

This clonotype turned up a few times. One junction end does not reproduce the germline sequence, and a read error may be involved. This rearrangement joins TRBV5-6 to TRBJ2-1; the D is unclear. The length of the CDR3 is 11 residues. Germline assignment: CDR1 SGHDT and CDR2 YYEEEE. The CDR3 region has the DNA TGTGCCAACAGCTCAGACAATGAGCAGTTCTTC. It is translated as CANSSDNEQFF.

This clonotype was recorded at least ten times. V is TRBV6-5 and J is TRBJ1-2; TRBD1 matches 7 bases. V shed 4 bases, J shed 6 bases, and the junction held 8 bases outside the gene matches. Germline V gives CDR1 MNHEY, CDR2 SVGAGI. CDR3 size: 14 residues. CDR3 region: CASSWVGGADGYTF. CDR3 bases: TGTGCCAGCAGTTGGGTAGGGGGCGCGGATGGCTACACCTTC.

The chain is built from TRBV29-1 and TRBJ1-4; 9 nucleotides match TRBD1. The CDR3 contains 16 residues. Per germline, CDR1 SQVTM and CDR2 ANQGSEA. The trim removed 5 bases at V and 0 bases at J, leaving 7 bases unmatched. CDR3 sequence: CSVTWTGDPTNEKLFF. CDR3 nucleotide sequence: TGCAGCGTTACCTGGACAGGGGATCCAACTAATGAAAAACTGTTTTTT. The full variable domain, in which reference TRBV29-1 and TRBJ1-4 provide the parts outside the CDR3, is SAVISQKPSRDICQRGTSLTIQCQVDSQVTMMFWYRQQPGQSLTLIATANQGSEATYESGFVIDKFPISRPNLTFSTLTVSNMSPEDSSIYLCSVTWTGDPTNEKLFFGSGTQLSVL.

This clonotype appeared many times. The V and J genes are TRBV10-3 and TRBJ2-5; D gene unclear. Trimming cost V 6 bases and J 5 bases, with 7 bases left between them. The CDR3 extends over 11 amino acids. Germline CDR1 is ENHRY and CDR2 is SYGVKD. The DNA of the CDR3 is TGTGCCATCAGCCCTGGGGAGACCCAGTACTTC. It encodes CAISPGETQYF.

This clonotype appeared many times. The chain recombines TRBV20-1 with TRBJ2-1; 11 bases line up with TRBD1. Germline CDR1 and CDR2: DFQATT and SNEGSKA (reference sequence). Trimming took 3 bases from V and 7 from J; bases not matched to a gene: 8. The CDR3 covers 15 residues. The CDR3 DNA reads as TGCAGTGCTAGGGACAGGGGGCTGATTTTGAATGAGCAGTTCTTC. It is translated as CSARDRGLILNEQFF.

This clonotype was seen more than once but under ten times. The V gene is TRBV20-1, the J gene TRBJ2-1, with TRBD2 matching 10 bases. The germline CDR1 and CDR2 sequences are DFQATT and SNEGSKA (reference sequence). This CDR3 spans 14 amino acids. The V and J ends lost 7 bases and 9 bases, in that order; junction bases with no gene match: 12. The CDR3 DNA reads as TGCAGTGTGTCTGCGAGCGGGGGGGCCGGTGAGCAGTTCTTC. Protein: CSVSASGGAGEQFF.

This clonotype was seen at least ten times. V usage is TRBV11-2 and J usage is TRBJ2-1, with D unclear. The germline gives CDR1 SGHAT, CDR2 FQNNGV. The CDR3 totals 15 residues. The V gene lost 5 bases and the J gene lost 0 bases, with 11 bases spanning the gap. The CDR3 is CASSIDSSSYNEQFF. The CDR3 DNA reads as TGTGCCAGCAGCATCGACTCGAGCTCCTACAATGAGCAGTTCTTC.

The V gene is TRBV5-6, the J gene TRBJ2-7; 11 bases agree with TRBD2. CDR1 is SGHDT, CDR2 YYEEEE, per germline. Trimming took 2 bases from V and 4 from J; bases not matched to a gene: 14. This CDR3 contains 18 residues. The chain's CDR3 is CASSFKASGGPNSYEQYV. The CDR3 DNA sequence: TGTGCCAGCAGCTTTAAGGCTAGCGGGGGGCCGAATTCGTACGAGCAGTACGTC.

This clonotype came up many times. This rearrangement joins TRBV6-1 to TRBJ2-5, with D possibly being TRBD2 (5 bases). Trimming shortened V by 0 bases and J by 2 bases, and 16 bases separated the two germline ends. The CDR3 extends over 17 amino acids. Germline CDR1 reads MNHNS; CDR2 reads SASEGT. For the CDR3, the DNA is TGTGCCAGCAGTGAAGCTTTGGGAGCGGCAGCACAAGAGACCCAGTACTTC. This gives the protein CASSEALGAAAQETQYF.

This clonotype was observed a handful of times. The rearrangement uses TRBV5-1 and TRBJ2-3, with 7 bases identical to TRBD2. Germline V gene lookup returns CDR1 SGHRS and CDR2 YFSETQ. V shed 3 bases, J shed 2 bases, and the junction held 9 bases outside the gene matches. CDR3 length: 16 residues. In nucleotides, the CDR3 is TGCGCCAGCAGCTCTCGACTAGCTATGATCACAGATACGCAGTATTTT. Residues: CASSSRLAMITDTQYF.

This clonotype was counted only a few times. The chain combines TRBV7-8 with TRBJ2-2; D is perhaps TRBD1 (6 bases). With 2 bases removed from V and 0 bases from J, the gap between germline ends came to 13 bases. The germline V gene has CDR1 SGHVS and CDR2 FQNEAQ. The CDR3 extends over 17 amino acids. The CDR3 sequence is CASSLFRDTPNTGELFF. CDR3 nucleotide sequence: TGTGCCAGCAGCTTATTCCGGGACACCCCGAACACCGGGGAGCTGTTTTTT.

This clonotype was seen at least ten times. This sequence joins TRBV29-1 and TRBJ1-1; TRBD1 is a possible D gene (6 bases). Germline CDR1 reads SQVTM; CDR2 reads ANQGSEA. This CDR3 contains 13 residues. Trimming took 3 bases from V and 4 from J, leaving 12 bases between them. This CDR3 reads CSVEYEGGTEAFF. The CDR3 coding sequence is TGCAGCGTTGAGTATGAGGGGGGCACTGAAGCTTTCTTT.

This clonotype was seen a few times. The genes are TRBV20-1 and TRBJ2-1; 13 nucleotides align to TRBD2. Germline values: CDR1 DFQATT, CDR2 SNEGSKA (reference sequence). With V trimmed by 6 bases and J by 6 bases, 11 bases remained unmatched. The CDR3 is 16 residues long. The CDR3 reads CSAELAGGHLTNEQFF. In DNA, the CDR3 is TGCAGTGCAGAACTAGCGGGGGGGCACTTAACCAATGAGCAGTTCTTC.